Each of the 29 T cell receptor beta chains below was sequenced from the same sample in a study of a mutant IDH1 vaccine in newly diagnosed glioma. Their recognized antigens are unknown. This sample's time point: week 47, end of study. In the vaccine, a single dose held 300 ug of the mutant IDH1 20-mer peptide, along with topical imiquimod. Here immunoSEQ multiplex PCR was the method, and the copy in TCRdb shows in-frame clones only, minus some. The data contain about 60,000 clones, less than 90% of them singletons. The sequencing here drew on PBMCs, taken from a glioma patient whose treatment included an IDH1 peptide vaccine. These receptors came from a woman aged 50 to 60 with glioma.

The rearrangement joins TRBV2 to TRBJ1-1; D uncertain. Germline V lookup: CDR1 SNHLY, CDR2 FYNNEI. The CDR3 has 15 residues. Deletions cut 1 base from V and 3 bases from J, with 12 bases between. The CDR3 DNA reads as TGTGCCAGCAGTGAAGACAGTGGGGTGGACACTGAAGCTTTCTTT. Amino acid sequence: CASSEDSGVDTEAFF.

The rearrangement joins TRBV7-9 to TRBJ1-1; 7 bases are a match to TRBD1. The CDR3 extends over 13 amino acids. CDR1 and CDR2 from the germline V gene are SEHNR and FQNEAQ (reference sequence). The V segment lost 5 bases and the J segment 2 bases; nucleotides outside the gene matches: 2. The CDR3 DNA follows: TGTGCCAGCAGCCGGACAGGTAACACTGAAGCTTTCTTT. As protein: CASSRTGNTEAFF.

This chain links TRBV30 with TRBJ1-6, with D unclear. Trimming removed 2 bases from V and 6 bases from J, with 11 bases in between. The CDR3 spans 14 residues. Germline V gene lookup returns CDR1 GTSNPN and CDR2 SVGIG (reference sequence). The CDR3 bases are TGTGCCTGGAGTACGACAAGGACTAATTCACCCCTCCACTTT. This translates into CAWSTTRTNSPLHF.

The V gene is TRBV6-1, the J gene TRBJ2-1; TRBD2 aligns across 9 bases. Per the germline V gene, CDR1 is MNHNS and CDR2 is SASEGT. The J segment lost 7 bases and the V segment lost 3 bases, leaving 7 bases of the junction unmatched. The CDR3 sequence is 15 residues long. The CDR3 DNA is TGTGCCAGCAGTGAGGGGCTAGCGGGGTTTAATGAGCAGTTCTTC. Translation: CASSEGLAGFNEQFF.

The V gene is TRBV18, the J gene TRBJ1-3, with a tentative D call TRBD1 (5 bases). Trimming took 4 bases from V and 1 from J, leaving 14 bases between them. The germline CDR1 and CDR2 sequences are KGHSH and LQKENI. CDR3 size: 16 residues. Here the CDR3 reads CASSQSGHTSGNTIYF. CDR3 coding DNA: TGTGCCAGCTCACAATCAGGGCACACATCTGGAAACACCATATATTTT.

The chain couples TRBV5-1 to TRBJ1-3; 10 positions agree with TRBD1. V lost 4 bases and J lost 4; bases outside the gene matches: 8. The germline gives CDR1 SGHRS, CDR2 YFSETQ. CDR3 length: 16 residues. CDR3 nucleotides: TGCGCCAGCAGCGCAATAGGGACAGGGGTCGGAAACACCATATATTTT. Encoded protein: CASSAIGTGVGNTIYF.

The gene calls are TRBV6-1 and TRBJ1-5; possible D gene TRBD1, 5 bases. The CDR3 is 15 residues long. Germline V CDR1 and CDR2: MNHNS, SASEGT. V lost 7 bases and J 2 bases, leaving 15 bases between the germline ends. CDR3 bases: TGTGCCAGCAAGAGGGAGGGGCACGGCAATCAGCCCCAGCATTTT. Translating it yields CASKREGHGNQPQHF.

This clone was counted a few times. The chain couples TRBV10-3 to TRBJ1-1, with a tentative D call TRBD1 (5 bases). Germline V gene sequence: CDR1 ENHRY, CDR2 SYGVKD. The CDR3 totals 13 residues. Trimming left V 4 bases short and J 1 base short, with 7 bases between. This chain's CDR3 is CAISGQGNTEAFF. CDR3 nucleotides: TGTGCCATCAGTGGTCAGGGGAACACTGAAGCTTTCTTT.

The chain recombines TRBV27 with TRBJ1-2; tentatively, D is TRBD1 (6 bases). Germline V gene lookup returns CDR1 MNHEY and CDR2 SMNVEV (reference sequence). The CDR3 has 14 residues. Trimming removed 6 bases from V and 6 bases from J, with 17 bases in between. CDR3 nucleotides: TGTGCCAGCAGCTCCCCCAGGGGTTCGGATGGCTACACCTTC. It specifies CASSSPRGSDGYTF.

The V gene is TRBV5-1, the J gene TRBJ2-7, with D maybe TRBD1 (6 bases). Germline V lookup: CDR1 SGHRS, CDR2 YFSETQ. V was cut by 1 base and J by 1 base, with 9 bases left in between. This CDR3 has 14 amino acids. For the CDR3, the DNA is TGCGCCAGCAGCTTGTCCCAGGGGTCCTACGAGCAGTACTTC. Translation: CASSLSQGSYEQYF.

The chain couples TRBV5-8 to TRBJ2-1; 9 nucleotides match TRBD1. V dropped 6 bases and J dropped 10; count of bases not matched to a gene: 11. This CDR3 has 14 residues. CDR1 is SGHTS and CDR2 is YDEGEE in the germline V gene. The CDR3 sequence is CASNPWDRANEQFF. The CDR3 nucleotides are TGTGCCAGCAACCCCTGGGACAGGGCTAACGAGCAGTTCTTC.

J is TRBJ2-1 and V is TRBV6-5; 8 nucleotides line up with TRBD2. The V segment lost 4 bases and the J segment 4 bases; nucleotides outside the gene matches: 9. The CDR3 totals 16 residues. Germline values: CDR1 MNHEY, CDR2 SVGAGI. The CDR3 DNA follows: TGTGCCAGCAGTTCCCCCCAAGCGGGGGTGTACAATGAGCAGTTCTTC. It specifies CASSSPQAGVYNEQFF.

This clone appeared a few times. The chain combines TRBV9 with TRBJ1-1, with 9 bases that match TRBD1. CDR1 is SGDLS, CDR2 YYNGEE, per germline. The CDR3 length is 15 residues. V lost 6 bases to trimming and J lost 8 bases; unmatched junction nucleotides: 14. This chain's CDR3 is CASTPPVTGGSEAFF. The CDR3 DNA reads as TGTGCCAGCACCCCTCCTGTGACAGGGGGTTCGGAAGCTTTCTTT.

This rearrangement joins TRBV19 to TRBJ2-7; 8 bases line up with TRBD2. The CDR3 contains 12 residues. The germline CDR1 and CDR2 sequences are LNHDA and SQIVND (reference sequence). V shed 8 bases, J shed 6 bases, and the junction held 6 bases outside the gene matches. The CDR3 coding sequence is TGTGCCAGTCGCGGGGGGATCTCCGAGCAGTACTTC. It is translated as CASRGGISEQYF.

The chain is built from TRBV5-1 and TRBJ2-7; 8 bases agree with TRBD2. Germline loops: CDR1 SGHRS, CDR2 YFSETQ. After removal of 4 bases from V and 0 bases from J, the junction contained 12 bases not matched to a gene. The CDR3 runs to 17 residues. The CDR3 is CASSPGASGGHSYEQYF. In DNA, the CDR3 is TGCGCCAGCAGCCCGGGCGCGAGCGGGGGACACTCCTACGAGCAGTACTTC. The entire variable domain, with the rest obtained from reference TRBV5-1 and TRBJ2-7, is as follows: KAGVTQTPRYLIKTRGQQVTLSCSPISGHRSVSWYQQTPGQGLQFLFEYFSETQRNKGNFPGRFSGRQFSNSRSEMNVSTLELGDSALYLCASSPGASGGHSYEQYFGPGTRLTVT.

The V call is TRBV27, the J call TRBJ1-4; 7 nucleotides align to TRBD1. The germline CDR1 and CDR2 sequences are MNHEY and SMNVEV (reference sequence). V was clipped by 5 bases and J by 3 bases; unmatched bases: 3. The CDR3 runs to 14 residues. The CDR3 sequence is CASSNRGPNEKLFF. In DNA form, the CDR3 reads TGTGCCAGCAGTAACAGGGGCCCTAATGAAAAACTGTTTTTT.

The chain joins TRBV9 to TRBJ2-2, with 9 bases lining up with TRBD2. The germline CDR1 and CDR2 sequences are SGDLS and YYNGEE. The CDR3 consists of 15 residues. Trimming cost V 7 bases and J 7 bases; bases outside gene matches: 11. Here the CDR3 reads CASQNGASGVGELFF. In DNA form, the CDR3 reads TGTGCCAGCCAAAATGGGGCTAGCGGGGTCGGGGAGCTGTTTTTT.

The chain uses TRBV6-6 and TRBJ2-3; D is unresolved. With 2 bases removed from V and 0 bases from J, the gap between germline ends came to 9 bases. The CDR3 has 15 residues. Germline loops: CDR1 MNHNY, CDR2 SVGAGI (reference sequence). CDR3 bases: TGTGCCAGCAGTTACCCCCAGGAGAGCACAGATACGCAGTATTTT. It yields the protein CASSYPQESTDTQYF.

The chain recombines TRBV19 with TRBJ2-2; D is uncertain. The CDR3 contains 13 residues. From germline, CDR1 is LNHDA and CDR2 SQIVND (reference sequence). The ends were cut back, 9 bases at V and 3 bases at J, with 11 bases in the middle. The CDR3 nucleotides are TGTGCCAGCAGGCCCCGTGACACCGGGGAGCTGTTTTTT. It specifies CASRPRDTGELFF.

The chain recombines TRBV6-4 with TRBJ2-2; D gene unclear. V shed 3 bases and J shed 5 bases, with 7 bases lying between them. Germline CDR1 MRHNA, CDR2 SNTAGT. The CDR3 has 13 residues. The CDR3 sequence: CASSEVGTGELFF. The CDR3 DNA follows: TGTGCCAGCAGTGAAGTAGGGACCGGGGAGCTGTTTTTT.

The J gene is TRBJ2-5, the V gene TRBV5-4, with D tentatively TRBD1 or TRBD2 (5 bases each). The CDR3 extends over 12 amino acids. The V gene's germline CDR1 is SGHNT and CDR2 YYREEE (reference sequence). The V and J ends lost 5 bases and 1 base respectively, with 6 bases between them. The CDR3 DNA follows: TGTGCCAGCAGGGGGGTCCAAGAGACCCAGTACTTC. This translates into CASRGVQETQYF. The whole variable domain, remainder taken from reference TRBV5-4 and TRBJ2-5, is ETGVTQSPTHLIKTRGQQVTLRCSSQSGHNTVSWYQQALGQGPQFIFQYYREEENGRGNFPPRFSGLQFPNYSSELNVNALELDDSALYLCASRGVQETQYFGPGTRLLVL.

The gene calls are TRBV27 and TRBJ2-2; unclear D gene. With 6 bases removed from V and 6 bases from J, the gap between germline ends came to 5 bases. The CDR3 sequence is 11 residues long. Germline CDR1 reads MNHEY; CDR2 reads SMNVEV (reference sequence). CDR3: CASRGPGELFF. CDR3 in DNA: TGTGCCAGCAGAGGCCCCGGGGAGCTGTTTTTT.

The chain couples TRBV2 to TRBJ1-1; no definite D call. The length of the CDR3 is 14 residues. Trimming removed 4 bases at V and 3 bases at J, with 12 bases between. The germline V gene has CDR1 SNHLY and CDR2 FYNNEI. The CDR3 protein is CASSVSLGDTEAFF. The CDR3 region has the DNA TGTGCCAGCAGTGTTAGTCTCGGGGACACTGAAGCTTTCTTT.

Written as DNA, the CDR3 is TGTGCCAGCAGTTTTTCGGCTAGCGGGGCTGGGACCGGGGAGCTGTTTTTT. This gives the protein CASSFSASGAGTGELFF. V gene TRBV27 combines with J gene TRBJ2-2; 9 nucleotides align to TRBD2. J gave up 5 bases and V 3 bases, and 10 bases lay outside the gene matches. CDR3 size: 17 residues. Germline values: CDR1 MNHEY, CDR2 SMNVEV (reference sequence).

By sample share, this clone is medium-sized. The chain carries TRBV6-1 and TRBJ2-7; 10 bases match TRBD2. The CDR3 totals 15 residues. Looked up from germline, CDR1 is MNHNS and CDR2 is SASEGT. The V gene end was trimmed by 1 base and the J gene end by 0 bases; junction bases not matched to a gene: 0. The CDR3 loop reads CASSEGTSGSYEQYF. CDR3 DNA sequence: TGTGCCAGCAGTGAAGGGACTAGCGGCTCCTACGAGCAGTACTTC.

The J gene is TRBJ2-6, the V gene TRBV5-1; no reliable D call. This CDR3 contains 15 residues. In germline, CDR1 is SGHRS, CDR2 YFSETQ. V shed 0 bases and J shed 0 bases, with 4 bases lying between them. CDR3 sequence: CASSLDSSGANVLTF. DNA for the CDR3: TGCGCCAGCAGCTTGGATTCCTCTGGGGCCAACGTCCTGACTTTC. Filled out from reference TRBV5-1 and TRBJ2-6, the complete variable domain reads KAGVTQTPRYLIKTRGQQVTLSCSPISGHRSVSWYQQTPGQGLQFLFEYFSETQRNKGNFPGRFSGRQFSNSRSEMNVSTLELGDSALYLCASSLDSSGANVLTFGAGSRLTVL.

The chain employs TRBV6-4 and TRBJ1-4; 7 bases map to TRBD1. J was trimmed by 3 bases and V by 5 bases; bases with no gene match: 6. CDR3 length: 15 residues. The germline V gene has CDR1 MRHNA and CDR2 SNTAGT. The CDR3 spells CASSRQGTANEKLFF. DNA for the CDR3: TGTGCCAGCAGTCGACAGGGTACGGCTAATGAAAAACTGTTTTTT.

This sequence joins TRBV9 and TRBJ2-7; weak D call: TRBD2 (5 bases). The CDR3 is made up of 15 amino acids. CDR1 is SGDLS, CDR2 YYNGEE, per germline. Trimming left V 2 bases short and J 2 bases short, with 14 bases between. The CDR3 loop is CASSVGEGKTYEQYF. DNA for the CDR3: TGTGCCAGCAGCGTCGGGGAAGGTAAAACCTACGAGCAGTACTTC.

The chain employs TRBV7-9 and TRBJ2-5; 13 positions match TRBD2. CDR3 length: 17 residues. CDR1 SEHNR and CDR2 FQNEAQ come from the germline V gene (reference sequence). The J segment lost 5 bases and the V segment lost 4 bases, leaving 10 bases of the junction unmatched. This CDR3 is CASSSPTSGGWVETQYF. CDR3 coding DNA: TGTGCCAGCAGCTCACCGACTAGCGGGGGGTGGGTGGAGACCCAGTACTTC.